This T cell receptor beta chain was recorded in a study of shared clonotypes between healthy human individuals. TCRdb keeps only in-frame clones here, not all; method: immunoSEQ multiplex PCR. The data contain roughly 2,000,000 clones, 85% to 95% of them singletons. The CDR3 runs to 15 residues. V was trimmed by 4 bases and J by 4 bases, leaving 15 bases between them. Germline CDR1 MNHEY, CDR2 SMNVEV (reference sequence). CD8 cells classed as naive were CD45RO-negative and positively selected for CCR7, excluding terminally differentiated effector memory CD45RA+ cells. The receptor's source is a man aged 18 to 35 in good health. The chain employs TRBV27 and TRBJ2-3; possibly TRBD1 for D (6 bases). The sequencing sample was made of naive CD8+ T cells sorted from blood. CDR3 nucleotides: TGTGCCAGCAGTTCGACGGGACATCTCTCAGATACGCAGTATTTT. As protein: CASSSTGHLSDTQYF.